The rows below give T cell receptor beta chains drawn from one sample of a study of cytomegalovirus exposure and HLA in healthy donors. Clones were sequenced by immunoSEQ multiplex PCR, and TCRdb holds only the in-frame ones, with some missing. The sample has fewer than 130,000 clones, 80% to 85% seen once. Source material: PBMCs. The receptors were gathered from an older woman in good health and CMV-seropositive. Each CDR3 is given with its conserved first and last residue.

TRBV18	CASSPWTGGYTEAFF
TRBV11-2	CASSLGGHNEQFF
TRBV2	CASSVRLGTGKLLDTEAFF
TRBV7-7	CASSSTRDSQETQYF
TRBV28	CASSKWQGSVGYTF
TRBV28	CASSQGLSALNYGYTF
TRBV5-1	CASSDGHRVNEKLFF
TRBV11-2	CASSLRAGFYNEQFF
TRBV12-5	CASGFSGADTQYF
TRBV6-6	CASNPADRPNYGYTF
TRBV5-1	CASSQGGSLSGANVLTF
TRBV29-1	CSVAGTGYGYTF
TRBV2	CASRQETGPSEAFF
TRBV6-1	CASRGWDRVVPLHF
TRBV7-9	CSSSQQSTDTQYF
TRBV5-1	CASSLTTATNTGELFF
TRBV5-8	CASSLGGLAGLTYNEQFF
TRBV5-1	CASSLAVGSTGELFF
TRBV2	CASQKQTGDGNTIYF
TRBV9	CASNLAGGGETQYF
TRBV18	CASGQNRGASGNTIYF
TRBV2	CASSGQGRETQYF
TRBV18	CASSPRTQVPNEQFF
TRBV28	CASSFLWRMHGYTF
TRBV4-1	CASSPDNTLSNQPQHF
TRBV5-1	CASSFGGDPYNSPLHF
TRBV19	CASSIDGTVRIGWNEQFF
TRBV5-1	CASSRSQWESGANVLTF
TRBV6-1	CASSIGANTEAFF
TRBV7-2	CASSLISGTGFYEQYF
TRBV28	CASSITRLAGMETQYF
TRBV7-9	CASSLGAFGELFF
TRBV7-9	CSSSLRQTAFF
TRBV30	CAWSGQGYEQYF
TRBV11-2	CASSPRGGTADTQYF
TRBV6-5	CASTRDRNTEAFF
TRBV7-6	CASSPARVNYGYTF
TRBV5-1	CASSLLERGSEQYF
TRBV29-1	CSARQGENEQFF
TRBV5-5	CASSHRTGSGELFF
TRBV6-6	CASSDRGPDTEAFF
TRBV12-5	CASGLGTGTGGGNQPQHF
TRBV9	CASQKAPTGGGYTF
TRBV7-9	CSSSPYGAGLGEQYF
TRBV28	CASKQNRELEQYF
TRBV19	CASSIGDRNTEAFF
TRBV6-4	CASRLSPFGYNEQFF
TRBV10-3	CAISMTGMRTGELFF
TRBV10-1	CASSLSGSYEQYF
TRBV10-3	CAIKLQGNTEAFF
TRBV18	CASSPSNGDEQFF
TRBV28	CASSTSGQPQHF
TRBV6-6	CASSSDRGNQAPQHF
TRBV29-1	CSVDEGRETQYF
TRBV7-7	CASSLADYNEQFF